What follows is one T cell receptor beta chain and its context. Germline CDR1 is MDHEN and CDR2 is SYDVKM. V was cut by 2 bases and J by 5 bases, with 12 bases left in between. There are 14 residues in the CDR3. In the original processing: Estimated nucleated cell counts came from reference gene primer amplification. TCRdb's table, derived via immunoSEQ multiplex PCR, lists solely in-frame clones and lacks some. The V and J calls and clone size are taken from that table; D and trimming were inferred from the DNA. The sample carries more than 100,000 clones, over 65% recorded once. The sample belongs to a study of blood T cell repertoires in COVID-19.

The V call is TRBV28, the J call TRBJ1-1; D is unclear. Sequences were obtained from peripheral blood. This TCR was sampled from a human donor with acute or convalescent COVID-19. The donor label of this sample is uncertain. CDR3 nucleotides: TGTGCCAGCAGTTTAATCCCCTTCGAGACTGAAGCTTTCTTT. This codes for CASSLIPFETEAFF.